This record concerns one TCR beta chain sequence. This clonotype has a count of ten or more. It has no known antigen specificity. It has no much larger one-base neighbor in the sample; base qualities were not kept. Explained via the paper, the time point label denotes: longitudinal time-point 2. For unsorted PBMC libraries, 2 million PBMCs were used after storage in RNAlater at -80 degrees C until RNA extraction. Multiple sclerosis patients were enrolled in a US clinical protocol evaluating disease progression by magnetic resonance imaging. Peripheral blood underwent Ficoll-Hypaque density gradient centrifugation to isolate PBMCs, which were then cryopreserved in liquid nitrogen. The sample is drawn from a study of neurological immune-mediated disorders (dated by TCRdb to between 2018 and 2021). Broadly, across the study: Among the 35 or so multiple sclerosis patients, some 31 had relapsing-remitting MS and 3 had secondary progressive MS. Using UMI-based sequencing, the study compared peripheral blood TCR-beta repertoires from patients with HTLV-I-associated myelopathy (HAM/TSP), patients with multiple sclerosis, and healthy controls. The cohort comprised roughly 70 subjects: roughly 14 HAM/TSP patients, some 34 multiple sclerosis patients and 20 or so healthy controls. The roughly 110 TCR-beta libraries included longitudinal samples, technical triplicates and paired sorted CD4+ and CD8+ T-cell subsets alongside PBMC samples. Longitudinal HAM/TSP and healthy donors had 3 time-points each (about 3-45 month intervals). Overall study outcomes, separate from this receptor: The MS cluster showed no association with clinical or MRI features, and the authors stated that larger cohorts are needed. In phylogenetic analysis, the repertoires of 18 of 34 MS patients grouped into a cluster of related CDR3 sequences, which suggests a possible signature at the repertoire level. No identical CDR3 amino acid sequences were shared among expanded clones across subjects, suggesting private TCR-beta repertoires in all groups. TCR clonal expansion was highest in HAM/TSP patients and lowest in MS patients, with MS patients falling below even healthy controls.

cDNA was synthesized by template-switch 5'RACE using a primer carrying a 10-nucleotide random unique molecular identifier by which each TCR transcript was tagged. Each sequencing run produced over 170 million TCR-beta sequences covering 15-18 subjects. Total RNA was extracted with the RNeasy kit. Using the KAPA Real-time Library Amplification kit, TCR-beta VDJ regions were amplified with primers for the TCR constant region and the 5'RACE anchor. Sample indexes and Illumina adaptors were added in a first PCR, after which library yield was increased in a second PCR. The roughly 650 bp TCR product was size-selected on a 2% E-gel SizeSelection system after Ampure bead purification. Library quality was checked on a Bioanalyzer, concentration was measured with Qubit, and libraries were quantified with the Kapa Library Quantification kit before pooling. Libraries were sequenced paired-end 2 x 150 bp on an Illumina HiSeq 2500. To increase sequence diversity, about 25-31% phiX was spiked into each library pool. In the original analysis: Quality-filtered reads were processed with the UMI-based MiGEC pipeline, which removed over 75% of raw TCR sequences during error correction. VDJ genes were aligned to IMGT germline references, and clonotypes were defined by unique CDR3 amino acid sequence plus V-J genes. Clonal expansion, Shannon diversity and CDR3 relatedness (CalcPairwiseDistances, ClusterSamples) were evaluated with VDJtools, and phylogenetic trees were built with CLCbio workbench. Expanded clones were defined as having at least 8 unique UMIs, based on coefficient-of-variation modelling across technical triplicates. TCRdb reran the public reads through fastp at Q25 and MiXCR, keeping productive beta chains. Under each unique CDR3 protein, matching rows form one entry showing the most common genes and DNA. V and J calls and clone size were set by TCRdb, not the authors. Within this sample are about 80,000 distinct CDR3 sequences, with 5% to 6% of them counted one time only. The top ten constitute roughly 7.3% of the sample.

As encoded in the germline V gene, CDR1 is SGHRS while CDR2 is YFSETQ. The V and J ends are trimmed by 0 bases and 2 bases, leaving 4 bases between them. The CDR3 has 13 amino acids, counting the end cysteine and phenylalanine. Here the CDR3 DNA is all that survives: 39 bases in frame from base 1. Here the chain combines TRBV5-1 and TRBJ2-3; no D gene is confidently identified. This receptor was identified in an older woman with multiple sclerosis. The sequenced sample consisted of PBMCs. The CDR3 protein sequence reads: CASSLGDTDTQYF. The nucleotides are TGCGCCAGCAGCTTGGGGGACACAGATACGCAGTATTTT.